This record concerns one T cell receptor beta chain sequence. Antigen unknown. Trimming at V came to 2 bases and at J to 1 base, leaving 2 bases not matched to a gene. Germline CDR1 reads SGHTA; CDR2 reads FQGNSA. The length of the CDR3 is 15 residues. This sample is drawn from a study of OX40 agonist ivuxolimab in advanced cancers. Study-wide points: Normalized expansion of T-cell clones was also low for some nonresponders. Mean expanded clone counts were higher in CD8+ than CD4+ T cells.

Only in-frame clones appear in the TCRdb table, and some are missing; sequencing was by immunoSEQ multiplex PCR. This sample has under 100,000 clones; roughly 89% occur once, and the top ten carry around 0.16%. V and J are TRBV7-2 and TRBJ2-7, with 10 positions matching TRBD2. The origin of this receptor is an adult with an advanced solid tumor such as melanoma, head and neck, liver or kidney cancer. The sample consisted of CD4+ or CD8+ T cells sorted from blood, taken in a trial of the OX40 agonist ivuxolimab. CDR3: CASSLIAGGSYEQYF. The CDR3 nucleotides are TGTGCCAGCAGCTTAATAGCGGGGGGTTCCTACGAGCAGTACTTC.